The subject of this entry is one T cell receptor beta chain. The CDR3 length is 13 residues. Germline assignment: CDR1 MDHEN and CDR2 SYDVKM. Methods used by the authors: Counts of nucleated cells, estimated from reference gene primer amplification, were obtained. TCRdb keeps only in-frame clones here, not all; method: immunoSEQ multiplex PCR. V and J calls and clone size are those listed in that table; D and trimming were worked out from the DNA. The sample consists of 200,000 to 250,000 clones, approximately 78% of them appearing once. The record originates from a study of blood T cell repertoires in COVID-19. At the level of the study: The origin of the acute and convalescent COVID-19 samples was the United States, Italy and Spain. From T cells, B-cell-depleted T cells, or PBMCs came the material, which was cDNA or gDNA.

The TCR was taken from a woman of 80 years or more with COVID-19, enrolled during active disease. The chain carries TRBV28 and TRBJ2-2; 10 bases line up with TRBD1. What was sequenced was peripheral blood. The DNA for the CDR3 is TGTGTGGAGACAGGGGGCTTGACCGGGGAGCTGTTTTTT. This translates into CVETGGLTGELFF.